This T cell receptor (beta chain) is from a study of cytomegalovirus exposure and HLA in healthy donors. Study-wide findings and caveats: At a 0.05 false discovery rate, a later analysis found approximately 15,000 TCR beta sequences to be associated with HLA alleles. Most TCR sequences were rare, but some public TCRs occurred in many donors.

This clone appeared once. Its antigen is unknown. The germline gives CDR1 SGHNT, CDR2 YYREEE (reference sequence). The CDR3 runs 15 residues. V was pared by 4 bases and J by 3 bases, with 17 bases between. Vbeta (60) and Jbeta (13) primers were used in the PCR. Using immunoSEQ multiplex PCR, the repertoire was profiled, and TCRdb retains in-frame clones only, with some absent. Here the sample spans some 180,000 clones, 85% being singletons. The TCR was taken from a woman aged 50 to 60 in good health and CMV-seronegative. V usage is TRBV5-4 and J usage is TRBJ2-7; D unclear. Sequenced material: PBMCs. The CDR3 is CASSRPGRSGYEQYF. Written as DNA, the CDR3 is TGTGCCAGCAGCCGCCCTGGTAGATCGGGCTACGAGCAGTACTTC.